At least ten counts were recorded for the clone carrying this TCR beta chain. The target antigen is unknown. This sample is drawn from a study of T cells in Graves' hyperthyroidism and ophthalmopathy. Overall study results and limits: Blood samples included most of the expanded thyroid clonotypes exceeding 0.001.

Exclusions: uncontrolled infection, other autoimmune disease, pregnancy, lactation. V was clipped by 0 bases and J by 6 bases; unmatched bases: 11. Germline V CDR1 and CDR2: DFQATT, SNEGSKA (reference sequence). This CDR3 is 16 amino acids long. RNA transcripts provided the source from which TCR beta CDR3 regions were amplified. In the first-round RT-PCR of the TCR CDR3, the HTBI primer set was used. MiXCR, applied by TCRdb to the multiplex PCR reads, yields one record per CDR3 protein. The data hold hundreds of thousands of distinct CDR3 sequences, with around 15% observed a single time. The sequence derives from a middle-aged woman with Graves' hyperthyroidism. The sample was blood. The V and J genes are TRBV20-1 and TRBJ2-1; 7 bases line up with TRBD2. CDR3 loop: CSARDLGSGKGNEQFF. As DNA, the CDR3 is TGCAGTGCTAGAGATCTGGGGAGCGGGAAGGGCAATGAGCAGTTCTTC.